This T cell receptor beta chain was identified in a study of Ad26.COV2.S vaccination and SARS-CoV-2 variants. Study at large: By the intramuscular route, Ad26.COV2.S was given once, or twice 56 days apart. Study-wide points: The authors reported substantial breadth in spike-specific CD8+ and CD4+ T cell responses after vaccination. Breadth measured for non-spike TCRs was similar across vaccine and placebo recipients.

As for this clone: The antigen is unknown.

The sample's treatment: about 20 received Ad26.COV2.S at low or high dose, single or two shots; 5 received placebo; per-sample allocation not given. Sampling was performed 63 days after the first vaccine or placebo injection. Some clones are missing from TCRdb's copy, which holds only in-frame ones; the method was immunoSEQ multiplex PCR. This table holds fewer than 400,000 clones, 80% to 90% found once. This CDR3 region has 12 residues. V was cut by 3 bases and J by 11 bases, with 13 bases left in between. In germline, CDR1 is LGHNT, CDR2 FRNRAP. V and J are TRBV12-5 and TRBJ1-1; no firm D call. The receptor's source is a person between 18 and 60 years old who received the Ad26.COV2.S COVID-19 vaccine or a placebo. The sample here was peripheral blood, taken in a trial of Ad26.COV2.S vaccine versus placebo. CDR3 sequence reads: CASGFDLAAAFF. The CDR3 region has the DNA TGTGCTAGTGGTTTCGACCTAGCAGCTGCTTTCTTT.